The clone carrying this T cell receptor beta chain has just a few counts. Its specificity is not known. The record originates from a study of fetal regulatory T cell absence and autoimmunity. For the study at large: The IPEX patients lacked clinical diabetes but had exocrine pancreas autoimmunity. General study findings and limits: The oligoclonal enrichment was interpreted as supporting antigen-driven pancreatic autoimmunity before birth in IPEX syndrome.

TCRdb's table, derived via immunoSEQ multiplex PCR, lists solely in-frame clones and lacks some. The table includes 85,000 to 100,000 clones, less than 80% detected once. Trimming pared 9 bases from V and 0 bases from J, leaving 11 bases between. From germline, CDR1 is LNHDA and CDR2 SQIVND (reference sequence). The CDR3 has 13 residues. The chain joins TRBV19 to TRBJ1-1; no definite D call. The specimen was pancreas tissue. The TCR originated in a male donor with IPEX syndrome. This chain's CDR3 is CASRPTVNTEAFF. CDR3 nucleotide sequence: TGTGCCAGCCGACCCACAGTGAACACTGAAGCTTTCTTT.